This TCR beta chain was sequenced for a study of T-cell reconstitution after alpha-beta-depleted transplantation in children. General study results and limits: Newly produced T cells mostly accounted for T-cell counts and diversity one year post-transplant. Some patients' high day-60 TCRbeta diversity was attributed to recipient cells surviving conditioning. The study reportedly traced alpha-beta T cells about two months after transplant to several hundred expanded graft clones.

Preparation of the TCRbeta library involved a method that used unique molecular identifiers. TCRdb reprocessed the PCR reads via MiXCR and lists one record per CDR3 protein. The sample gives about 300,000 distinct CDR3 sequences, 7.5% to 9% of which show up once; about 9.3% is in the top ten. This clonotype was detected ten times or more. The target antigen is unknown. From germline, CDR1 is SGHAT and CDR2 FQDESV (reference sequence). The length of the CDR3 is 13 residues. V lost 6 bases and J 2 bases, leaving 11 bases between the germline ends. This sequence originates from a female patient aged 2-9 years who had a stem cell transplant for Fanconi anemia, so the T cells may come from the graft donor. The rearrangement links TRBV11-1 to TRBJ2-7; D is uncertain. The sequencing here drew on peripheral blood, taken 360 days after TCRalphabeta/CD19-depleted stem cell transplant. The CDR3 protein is CASRPGWTYEQYF. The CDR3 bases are TGTGCCAGCAGGCCCGGATGGACCTACGAGCAGTACTTC.